The sequence of this T cell receptor (beta chain) was determined in a study of human T cells and chemical hapten exposure. Turning to the study itself: Per-sample TCR yield variation was attributed mainly to small pooled library volume differences. Study conclusions and caveats: DPC sensitization left the count of TCRs above 1 in 1000 unchanged. The study found expanded TCRs formed significantly more large CDR3 similarity clusters than controls.

MiXCR, applied by TCRdb to the RACE reads, yields one record per CDR3 protein. This sample has roughly 380,000 distinct CDR3 sequences, with 4% to 6% found just once. Time point described: pre-sensitization, week 0. Documented treatment: therapeutic diphenylcyclopropenone sensitization with weekly scalp DPC. Donors were 18 to 70-year-old alopecia patients suitable for DPC. The CDR3 consists of 14 residues. Germline values: CDR1 DFQATT, CDR2 SNEGSKA (reference sequence). Trimming shortened V by 3 bases and J by 1 base, and 12 bases separated the two germline ends. This clonotype was observed at least ten times. The antigen is unknown.

The clonotype was recovered from a woman between 50 and 59 years old with alopecia areata. Some clones in this sample may be carry-over from other donors' samples. Source: whole blood, taken in connection with sensitization to the hapten diphenylcyclopropenone (DPC). The chain joins TRBV20-1 to TRBJ1-1; D gene ambiguous. The CDR3 here is CSARRGGANTEAFF. CDR3 sequence (DNA): TGCAGTGCTAGGAGAGGTGGTGCGAACACTGAAGCTTTCTTT.